This TCR beta chain was found in a study of shared clonotypes between healthy human individuals. Original data processing: Filtering differed because ImmunoSEQ produced junction-only sequences that carried no quality scores. Generated by immunoSEQ multiplex PCR, the TCRdb table keeps only in-frame clones and is missing some. V and J calls and clone size are copied from that table; D and trimming were computed from the DNA. The repertoire includes millions of clones, just over 90% of them detected once, and 0.11% to 0.15% sits in the top ten. Findings and caveats of the study: A reduction in generation probabilities was seen for non-shared clonotypes relative to those shared by all four donors.

J was trimmed by 3 bases and V by 5 bases; bases with no gene match: 7. Per the germline V gene, CDR1 is SGHTA and CDR2 is FQGNSA. This CDR3 contains 14 residues. This clone was counted once. Antigen specificity is unknown. This clonotype originated in a young man in good health. The genes are TRBV7-2 and TRBJ2-7; TRBD2 matches 7 bases. The sample consisted of naive CD4+ T cells sorted from blood. Subset here: CD45RA+ positively selected. The CDR3 DNA reads TGTGCCAGCAGCCTTCAACCTAGCGGCTACGAGCAGTACTTC. Translated: CASSLQPSGYEQYF.